This TCR beta chain was found in a study of identical twins. Details on this clonotype: The antigen remains unidentified.

Study results and caveats: Some out-of-frame alpha sequences were shared by twins, and these showed excess low generation probability.

Template switching (which added a universal primer site) was used, and cDNA carried unique molecular identifiers. MiXCR, applied by TCRdb to the 5' RACE reads, yields one record per CDR3 protein. In the table there are approximately 700,000 distinct CDR3 sequences, 15% to 20% of which are singletons. The sample was also reused in another study, on T cells expressing NK-cell markers.

Sequencing input: PBMCs. The clonotype originates from a young woman in good health.

The DNA of the CDR3 is TGTGCCAGCAGCTCTACACGGGACAGCTATGGCTACACCTTC. Encoded protein: CASSSTRDSYGYTF. The chain has TRBV11-2 and TRBJ1-2; 7 bases map to TRBD1. Germline V gene data show CDR1 as SGHAT and CDR2 as FQNNGV. V was pared by 4 bases and J by 4 bases, with 6 bases of the junction left unmatched. CDR3 length: 14 amino acids.